This T cell receptor (beta chain) is drawn from a study of CD8+ T cells in alopecia areata. Reverse transcribed after extraction, RNA yielded cDNA as the sequencing template. The method was immunoSEQ multiplex PCR; TCRdb's version includes in-frame clones alone and lacks a portion of them. The table lists roughly 220,000 clones, just over 65% of them singletons. Indicated treatment: oral pan-JAK inhibitor, 5-10 mg twice daily. There are 13 residues in the CDR3. Germline V gene sequence: CDR1 GTSNPN, CDR2 SVGIG (reference sequence). V was clipped by 1 base and J by 9 bases; unmatched bases: 6. The clonotype was recovered from a human donor with alopecia areata. The sequenced sample was CD4+ T cells sorted from blood, obtained around week 42, from a patient treated with tofacitinib. This chain links TRBV30 with TRBJ1-5; 7 bases are a match to TRBD1. Written as DNA, the CDR3 is TGTGCCTGGAGTGGACAGGGAGGGCGGCCCCAGCATTTT. As protein: CAWSGQGGRPQHF.